These T cell receptor beta chains were read from a single sample in a study of blood T cell repertoires in COVID-19. Assay used: immunoSEQ multiplex PCR; TCRdb lists only in-frame clones, some missing. In the table there are more than 85,000 clones, 75% to 85% of which are singletons. The sample was peripheral blood. These receptors were collected from a woman older than 75 with active or convalescent COVID-19. The CDR3 runs from the conserved cysteine through the conserved F or W. A D gene is named only where the DNA matches it firmly. Size tells how often a clone was seen (once, few, many) or the class of an expanded clone, and some rows leave it out.

cdr3_nt,cdr3_aa,d_call,j_call,clone_size,v_call
TGTGCCATCAGTGAAAACGTAGGGACAGCGAACACCGGGGAGCTGTTTTTT,CAISENVGTANTGELFF,TRBD1,TRBJ2-2,.,TRBV10-3
TGTGCCAGCTCCCCCGAGACTAGCAGCCAAGAGACCCAGTACTTC,CASSPETSSQETQYF,TRBD2,TRBJ2-5,.,TRBV18
TGTGCCAGTAGTACCGGGACTAGCAGATCCTACGAGCAGTACTTC,CASSTGTSRSYEQYF,TRBD2,TRBJ2-7,.,TRBV19
TGTGCCAGCAGCGTGGGACTAGCGGGAGCTGGGGATACGCAGTATTTT,CASSVGLAGAGDTQYF,TRBD2,TRBJ2-3,.,TRBV9
TGTGCCAGCTCAACCTGGACTAGCGGGTCCTACGAGCAGTACTTC,CASSTWTSGSYEQYF,TRBD2,TRBJ2-7,.,TRBV18
TGTGCCAGCAGCCTAGGACAGGGGGGGAACTATGGCTACACCTTC,CASSLGQGGNYGYTF,TRBD1,TRBJ1-2,.,TRBV7-9
TGTGCCAGCAGCCAGAAGGCTCCAGGGATGGCCTACTATGGCTACACCTTC,CASSQKAPGMAYYGYTF,.,TRBJ1-2,.,TRBV3-1/TRBV3-2
TGTGCCAGCTCCCGATCGGGAGGGTACGAGCAGTACTTC,CASSRSGGYEQYF,TRBD2,TRBJ2-7,.,TRBV6-5
TGCAGTGCCTGGACAACCTACGAGCAGTACTTC,CSAWTTYEQYF,.,TRBJ2-7,.,TRBV20-1
TGCAGCGTTGGACTAGCGACTGGTGGGGAGACCCAGTACTTC,CSVGLATGGETQYF,TRBD2,TRBJ2-5,once,TRBV29-1
TGTGCCAGCAGTCCACCGGGGCTTGGGGGGAACAATGAGCAGTTCTTC,CASSPPGLGGNNEQFF,.,TRBJ2-1,.,TRBV28
TGTGCCAGTAGCCTCTGGGGGACTAGCGGGTACGAGCAGTACTTC,CASSLWGTSGYEQYF,TRBD2,TRBJ2-7,.,TRBV19
TGTGCCAGTAGCCCTGATCCGGGTGAGCAGTTCTTC,CASSPDPGEQFF,.,TRBJ2-1,.,TRBV19
TGCAGCGTTGGGGGGACTAGCACCCACACAGATACGCAGTATTTT,CSVGGTSTHTDTQYF,TRBD2,TRBJ2-3,.,TRBV29-1
TGTGCCAGCAGCCCCCCGACAGGGGGGGGAGAGACCCAGTACTTC,CASSPPTGGGETQYF,TRBD1,TRBJ2-5,.,TRBV9
TGTGCCAGCTCACCAAACAACAGGGGGGAGCAGTACTTC,CASSPNNRGEQYF,TRBD1,TRBJ2-7,.,TRBV18
TGTGCCAGCAGCAAAGTGGGACAGGGAAAAGCACTAAACACTGAAGCTTTCTTT,CASSKVGQGKALNTEAFF,.,TRBJ1-1,.,TRBV21-1
TGTGCCATCAGAGGAACAGGGATGGGCGATGGCTACACCTTC,CAIRGTGMGDGYTF,.,TRBJ1-2,.,TRBV10-3
TGCAGCGTTGAAGAGGGGCAGAGCCAGCCCCAGCATTTT,CSVEEGQSQPQHF,.,TRBJ1-5,few,TRBV29-1
TGTGCCAGCAGACTAGCGGGAGCCTACGAGCAGTACTTC,CASRLAGAYEQYF,TRBD2,TRBJ2-7,.,TRBV28
TGTGCCAGCAGTTACCAGCGAGGAGGGCTTAACACTGAAGCTTTCTTT,CASSYQRGGLNTEAFF,.,TRBJ1-1,.,TRBV6-2/TRBV6-3
TGTGCCTGGAGTGGCACAGGGGCCCCTGAAGCTTTCTTT,CAWSGTGAPEAFF,TRBD1,TRBJ1-1,few,TRBV30
TGTGCCAGCAGTTTACTAGACAGGGGTTACGAGCAGTACTTC,CASSLLDRGYEQYF,TRBD1,TRBJ2-7,.,TRBV28
TGTGCCAGTCAGGGGTCTGGGGCCAACGTCCTGACTTTC,CASQGSGANVLTF,.,TRBJ2-6,once,TRBV6-5
TGTGCCAGCTCACCATCGACAGATACGCAGTATTTT,CASSPSTDTQYF,.,TRBJ2-3,few,TRBV18
TGTGCCAGCAGCCCAAGGGACAGGGTTCGCTATGGCTACACCTTC,CASSPRDRVRYGYTF,TRBD1,TRBJ1-2,.,TRBV7-9
TGTGCCAGCAGTGAAGCGAGCAGGGGGCATGGCTACACCTTC,CASSEASRGHGYTF,TRBD1,TRBJ1-2,.,TRBV6-1
TGCGCCAGCAGTGAGGACAGGTTCTCCTACAATGAGCAGTTCTTC,CASSEDRFSYNEQFF,.,TRBJ2-1,.,TRBV10-1
TGCGCCAGCAGCGCGGACAACACAGATACGCAGTATTTT,CASSADNTDTQYF,.,TRBJ2-3,.,TRBV5-1
TGTGCCAGCAGCCCGCCGAGGGTTGTCTACAATGAGCAGTTCTTC,CASSPPRVVYNEQFF,.,TRBJ2-1,.,TRBV7-2
TGTGCCAGCAGCTCGAGGACCAGGGGCTATAATTCACCCCTCCACTTT,CASSSRTRGYNSPLHF,.,TRBJ1-6,.,TRBV9
TGTGCCAGCAGTTTAAGGGACTTAAACACAGATACGCAGTATTTT,CASSLRDLNTDTQYF,.,TRBJ2-3,.,TRBV28
TGTGCCAGCAGCTTAGGGAGTCTAACGGAAGCTTTCTTT,CASSLGSLTEAFF,.,TRBJ1-1,.,TRBV7-3
TGTGCCAGCAGCTTAGGCCTAGCGGACTACAATGAGCAGTTCTTC,CASSLGLADYNEQFF,TRBD2,TRBJ2-1,.,TRBV7-2
TGTGCCAGCACTCCGACAGGGGTGAACACTGAAGCTTTCTTT,CASTPTGVNTEAFF,TRBD1,TRBJ1-1,.,TRBV3-1/TRBV3-2
TGTGCCATCAGTGACGTAACTCCAGGCGGCTACACCTTC,CAISDVTPGGYTF,.,TRBJ1-2,.,TRBV10-3
TGTGCCAGCAGCTGGGCGGGGCGGGGGATATACAATGAGCAGTTCTTC,CASSWAGRGIYNEQFF,TRBD2,TRBJ2-1,.,TRBV7-3
TGCGCCAGCAGCTTCCCGGGCACAGATACGCAGTATTTT,CASSFPGTDTQYF,.,TRBJ2-3,.,TRBV5-1
TGTGCCAGTAGTAGGGGGACAGCAGAGACCCAGTACTTC,CASSRGTAETQYF,TRBD1,TRBJ2-5,.,TRBV19
TGTGCCAGCAGTCCAGCGGGGTCTTACAATGAGCAGTTCTTC,CASSPAGSYNEQFF,TRBD2,TRBJ2-1,.,TRBV7-2
TGTGCCATCAGATTTAGCCTTTCCTTCTCCTACGAGCAGTACTTC,CAIRFSLSFSYEQYF,.,TRBJ2-7,.,TRBV10-3
TGTGCCAGCAGTGAAGACGGAACAGGGGGAGAGACCCAGTACTTC,CASSEDGTGGETQYF,TRBD1,TRBJ2-5,.,TRBV6-1
TGCGCCAGCAGCTCTCAGCCACCGGGGGAAAAACTGTTTTTT,CASSSQPPGEKLFF,.,TRBJ1-4,.,TRBV5-1
TGTGCCAGCCTTGGGCAGGGATCCTACGAGCAGTACTTC,CASLGQGSYEQYF,.,TRBJ2-7,once,TRBV12-3/TRBV12-4
TGCGCCAGCAGTTCGGAGCAAGTCGGGGCCAACGTCCTGACTTTC,CASSSEQVGANVLTF,.,TRBJ2-6,.,TRBV5-1
TGTGCCAGCAGTGAAAGTGGGCGGGAGTTTAATGAGCAGTTCTTC,CASSESGREFNEQFF,TRBD2,TRBJ2-1,few,TRBV6-1
TGTGCCAGCAGTTTTGACAGGGGTTATTCACCCCTCCACTTT,CASSFDRGYSPLHF,TRBD1,TRBJ1-6,once,TRBV28
TGTGCTAGTGGTTTGGCTAGCGGGGGCGTGGAGACCCAGTACTTC,CASGLASGGVETQYF,TRBD2,TRBJ2-5,.,TRBV12-5
TGTGCCAGCAGCTTAAGGACAGATTCCGAGCAGTACTTC,CASSLRTDSEQYF,.,TRBJ2-7,.,TRBV14
TGTGCCAGCAGTGCTACTGACAGGGTTGGCACCGGGGAGCTGTTTTTT,CASSATDRVGTGELFF,TRBD1,TRBJ2-2,.,TRBV27
TGTGCCAGCAGCTCCAAACAGGGGGCGGGTTACGAGCAGTACTTC,CASSSKQGAGYEQYF,TRBD1,TRBJ2-7,.,TRBV5-4
TGCGCCAGCAGCTCCTGGGACAGGCGGTCGGAGGGCTACACCTTC,CASSSWDRRSEGYTF,TRBD1,TRBJ1-2,.,TRBV5-1
TGCGCCAGCAGCCAAGGCCAGTTCTACAATGAGCAGTTCTTC,CASSQGQFYNEQFF,.,TRBJ2-1,once,TRBV4-1
TGTGCCAGCAGCCCGCCCACTAGCTTGGCCGGGGAGCTGTTTTTT,CASSPPTSLAGELFF,.,TRBJ2-2,.,TRBV11-3
TGTGCCAGCAGTTACGGGGGGACAGGGAGAGAGACCCAGTACTTC,CASSYGGTGRETQYF,TRBD1,TRBJ2-5,.,TRBV6-5
TGTGCCAGCAGTTACTCTCAGGTCGCTGCAAATTCACCCCTCCACTTT,CASSYSQVAANSPLHF,.,TRBJ1-6,.,TRBV6-5
TGTGCCAGCAGCTTGGACTCCGGTACTGAAGCTTTCTTT,CASSLDSGTEAFF,.,TRBJ1-1,.,TRBV7-9
TGTGCCAGCAGAGAAGGGATTGCGGGGGGCGAGCAGTACTTC,CASREGIAGGEQYF,TRBD2,TRBJ2-7,.,TRBV6-1
TGTGCCAGCAGCCGGTCTCACTACGAGCAGTACTTC,CASSRSHYEQYF,.,TRBJ2-7,.,TRBV11-2